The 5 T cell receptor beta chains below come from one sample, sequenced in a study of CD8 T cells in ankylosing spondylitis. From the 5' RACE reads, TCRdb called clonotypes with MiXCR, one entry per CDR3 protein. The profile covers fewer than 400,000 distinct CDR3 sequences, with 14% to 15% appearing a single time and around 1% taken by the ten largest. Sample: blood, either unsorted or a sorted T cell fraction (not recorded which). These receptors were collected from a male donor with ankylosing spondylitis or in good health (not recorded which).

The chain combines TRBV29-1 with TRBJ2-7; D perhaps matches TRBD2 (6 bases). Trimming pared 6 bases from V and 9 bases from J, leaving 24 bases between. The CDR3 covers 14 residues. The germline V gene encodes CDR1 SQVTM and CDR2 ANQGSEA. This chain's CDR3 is CSVVTAGRPLWQYF. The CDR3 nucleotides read TGCAGCGTAGTAACTGCGGGACGGCCCCTATGGCAGTACTTC.

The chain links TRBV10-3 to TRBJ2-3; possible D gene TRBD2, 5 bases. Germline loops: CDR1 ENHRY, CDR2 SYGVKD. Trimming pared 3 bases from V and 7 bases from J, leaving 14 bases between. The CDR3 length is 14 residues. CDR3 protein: CAISDPRGFNTQYF. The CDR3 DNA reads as TGTGCCATCAGTGACCCCCGGGGATTTAATACGCAGTATTTT.

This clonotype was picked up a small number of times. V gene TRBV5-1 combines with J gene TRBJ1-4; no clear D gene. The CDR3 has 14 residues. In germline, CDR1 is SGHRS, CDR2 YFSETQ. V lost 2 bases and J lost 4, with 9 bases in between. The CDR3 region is CASSFSGLNEKLFF. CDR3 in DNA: TGCGCCAGCAGCTTCTCGGGCCTTAATGAAAAACTGTTTTTT. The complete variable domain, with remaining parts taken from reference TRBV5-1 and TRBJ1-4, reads KAGVTQTPRYLIKTRGQQVTLSCSPISGHRSVSWYQQTPGQGLQFLFEYFSETQRNKGNFPGRFSGRQFSNSRSEMNVSTLELGDSALYLCASSFSGLNEKLFFGSGTQLSVL.

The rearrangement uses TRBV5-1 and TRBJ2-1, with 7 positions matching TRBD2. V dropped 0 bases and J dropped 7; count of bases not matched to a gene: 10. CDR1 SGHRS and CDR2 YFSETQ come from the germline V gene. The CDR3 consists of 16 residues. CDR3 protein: CASSLVLAGPRNEQFF. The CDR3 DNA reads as TGCGCCAGCAGCTTGGTATTAGCGGGTCCAAGGAATGAGCAGTTCTTC.

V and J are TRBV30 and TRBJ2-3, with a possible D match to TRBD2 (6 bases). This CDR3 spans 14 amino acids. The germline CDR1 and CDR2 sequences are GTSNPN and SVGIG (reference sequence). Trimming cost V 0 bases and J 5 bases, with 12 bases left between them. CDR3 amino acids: CAWSVGSSEDTQYF. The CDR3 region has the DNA TGTGCCTGGAGTGTAGGGTCTAGCGAAGATACGCAGTATTTT.